This T cell receptor (beta chain) is from a study of CD8+ T cells in alopecia areata. Study summary: Treated patients were given oral tofacitinib, which was dosed at 5 to 10 mg twice daily.

V lost 5 bases to trimming and J lost 0 bases, with 10 bases between them. The CDR3 extends over 14 amino acids. Germline V lookup: CDR1 SEHNR, CDR2 FQNEAQ (reference sequence). Noted treatment: oral pan-JAK inhibitor, 5-10 mg twice daily. Sequencing relied on a cDNA template that was reverse transcribed from extracted RNA. Profiling relied on immunoSEQ multiplex PCR, and the TCRdb table lists in-frame clones only, not all of them. The sample holds 150,000 or so clones, about 56% seen once. This chain uses TRBV7-9 with TRBJ1-1; D remains unclear. The TCR sequence derives from a human donor with alopecia areata. Sequencing used CD8+ T cells sorted from blood, obtained at week 4, from a patient treated with tofacitinib. CDR3 nucleotide sequence: TGTGCCAGCAGCACGGGCCACTTGAACACTGAAGCTTTCTTT. It translates to CASSTGHLNTEAFF.